This passage covers 16 T cell receptor beta chains from one sample sequenced in a study of T-cell reconstitution after alpha-beta-depleted transplantation in children. A library of TCRbeta sequences, prepared with unique molecular identifiers, was generated. TCRdb re-analysed the PCR reads in MiXCR, keeping a single row per CDR3 protein. The sample contains 800,000 to 1,000,000 distinct CDR3 sequences, about 29% of which appear only once. Sequencing used PBMCs, mostly from graft donor cells, obtained 360 days after TCRalphabeta/CD19-depleted stem cell transplant. These receptor sequences come from a boy under two years old who had a stem cell transplant for SCID, so the T cells may come from the graft donor.

This sequence joins TRBV19 and TRBJ1-1; TRBD1 is a possible D gene (6 bases). V was cut by 2 bases and J by 1 base, with 11 bases left in between. The germline CDR1 and CDR2 sequences are LNHDA and SQIVND (reference sequence). The CDR3 extends over 15 amino acids. The CDR3 loop is CASSISGAPNTEAFF. CDR3 coding DNA: TGTGCCAGTAGTATATCAGGGGCACCGAACACTGAAGCTTTCTTT.

This clonotype was found a few times. CDR3 protein: CAISVRTAGNEQFF. CDR3 bases: TGTGCCATCAGTGTTCGGACAGCAGGCAATGAGCAGTTCTTC. The chain combines TRBV10-3 with TRBJ2-1; perhaps TRBD1 as D (6 bases). The germline gives CDR1 ENHRY, CDR2 SYGVKD. The V end was cut by 4 bases, the J end by 6 bases, with 13 bases between. The CDR3 is 14 amino acids.

This clonotype came up a few times. The rearrangement uses TRBV7-8 and TRBJ2-5, with D perhaps matching TRBD2 (6 bases). The CDR3 runs to 17 residues. The V and J ends lost 4 bases and 2 bases respectively, with 20 bases between them. The V gene's germline CDR1 is SGHVS and CDR2 FQNEAQ. The CDR3 coding sequence is TGTGCCAGCAGCTCCCCCACGGGGGAGGAGGGTCAAGAGACCCAGTACTTC. Translating gives CASSSPTGEEGQETQYF.

This clonotype was recorded at least ten times. This chain uses TRBV9 with TRBJ2-1, with 11 bases aligning to TRBD2. Per the germline V gene, CDR1 is SGDLS and CDR2 is YYNGEE. The CDR3 covers 14 residues. V was clipped by 4 bases and J by 7 bases; unmatched bases: 4. CDR3: CASSSSGGANEQFF. The CDR3 DNA follows: TGTGCCAGCAGCAGTAGCGGGGGGGCGAATGAGCAGTTCTTC.

In this sample, this clonotype turned up a few times. The CDR3 sequence: CASSRSSAASDTQYF. CDR3 bases: TGTGCCAGCAGTCGATCTAGCGCCGCCTCGGATACGCAGTATTTT. The chain links TRBV12-3 or TRBV12-4 to TRBJ2-3; possibly TRBD2 for D (6 bases). Trimming pared 5 bases from V and 6 bases from J, leaving 18 bases between. The CDR3 runs to 15 residues.

Only a few counts were recorded for this clonotype. This sequence joins TRBV9 and TRBJ2-7; either TRBD1 or TRBD2 may fit D (5 bases each). Between the trimmed V and J ends, which lost 3 bases and 4 bases, there was a span of 17 bases. The CDR3 totals 15 residues. CDR1 and CDR2 from the germline V gene are SGDLS and YYNGEE. The CDR3 DNA reads as TGTGCCAGCAGCGGGGGGTTAGGGTTGATTTACGAGCAGTACTTC. Translated: CASSGGLGLIYEQYF.

The rearrangement links TRBV28 to TRBJ2-1; D call uncertain. V dropped 7 bases and J dropped 5 bases, with 24 bases sitting between them. Germline-derived CDR1 and CDR2 are MDHEN and SYDVKM. The CDR3 contains 17 residues. CDR3 loop: CASIPLQETPKNNEQFF. The CDR3 DNA sequence: TGTGCCAGCATCCCTCTTCAGGAGACCCCAAAAAACAATGAGCAGTTCTTC.

The J gene is TRBJ1-1, the V gene TRBV19; TRBD1 might be the D (6 bases). The V gene lost 6 bases and the J gene lost 6 bases, with 17 bases spanning the gap. CDR1 and CDR2 (germline): LNHDA, SQIVND (reference sequence). The CDR3 totals 14 residues. The CDR3 loop is CASRSGTRIPEAFF. The CDR3 bases are TGTGCCAGTAGGTCTGGGACAAGGATCCCTGAAGCTTTCTTT.

The chain employs TRBV20-1 and TRBJ1-1; the D gene is possibly TRBD1 (6 bases). Trimming stripped 5 bases from V and 10 bases from J, with 23 bases between. CDR1 is DFQATT, CDR2 SNEGSKA, per germline (reference sequence). This CDR3 has 14 residues. The CDR3 protein is CSAPLGLGTPGAFF. CDR3 nucleotides: TGCAGTGCTCCCCTTGGACTAGGGACACCCGGAGCTTTCTTT.

This clonotype showed up just a few times. The chain recombines TRBV11-2 with TRBJ2-3; TRBD1 might be the D (5 bases). V lost 5 bases and J 4 bases, leaving 10 bases between the germline ends. The CDR3 runs 13 residues. Germline V gives CDR1 SGHAT, CDR2 FQNNGV. The CDR3 loop is CASSVAGPDTQYF. The CDR3 bases are TGTGCCAGCAGCGTGGCAGGGCCAGATACGCAGTATTTT. Together with reference TRBV11-2 and TRBJ2-3, the CDR3 gives the full variable domain: EAGVAQSPRYKIIEKRQSVAFWCNPISGHATLYWYQQILGQGPKLLIQFQNNGVVDDSQLPKDRFSAERLKGVDSTLKIQPAKLEDSAVYLCASSVAGPDTQYFGPGTRLTVL.

Many counts were recorded for this clonotype. The germline gene is not matched at one end of the junction; a read error may be the cause. This rearrangement joins TRBV5-1 to TRBJ2-2, with D perhaps being TRBD1 or TRBD2 (5 bases each). Germline V lookup: CDR1 SGHRS, CDR2 YFSETQ. This CDR3 is 15 amino acids long. The CDR3 is CASSLEGPNTGELFF. CDR3 nucleotide sequence: TGTGCCAGCAGTTTAGAGGGGCCGAACACCGGGGAGCTGTTTTTT.

The chain links TRBV7-9 to TRBJ2-7; D not resolved. Germline V lookup: CDR1 SEHNR, CDR2 FQNEAQ (reference sequence). The CDR3 loop spans 16 amino acids. V was shortened by 1 base and J by 0 bases, with 13 bases between the two germline ends. Here the CDR3 DNA reads TGTGCCAGCAGCTTAGAGGCGGTGCGAGGCTCCTACGAGCAGTACTTC. Its translation is CASSLEAVRGSYEQYF.

This clonotype was recorded many times. The chain recombines TRBV3-1 with TRBJ1-1; D gene ambiguous. The V end lost 5 bases, the J end lost 1 base, and 8 bases lay between the germline ends. The V gene's germline CDR1 is LGHDT and CDR2 YNNKEL (reference sequence). The CDR3 loop spans 13 amino acids. The chain's CDR3 is CASSARGNTEAFF. The CDR3 nucleotides are TGTGCCAGCAGCGCCCGAGGGAACACTGAAGCTTTCTTT. Drawing the rest from reference TRBV3-1 and TRBJ1-1, the complete variable domain is DTAVSQTPKYLVTQMGNDKSIKCEQNLGHDTMYWYKQDSKKFLKIMFSYNNKELIINETVPNRFSPKSPDKAHLNLHINSLELGDSAVYFCASSARGNTEAFFGQGTRLTVV.

V gene TRBV3-1 combines with J gene TRBJ2-1, with D unresolved. Germline CDR1 reads LGHDT; CDR2 reads YNNKEL (reference sequence). Trimming stripped 2 bases from V and 4 bases from J, with 9 bases between. This CDR3 region has 14 residues. The CDR3 is CASSQWWGYNEQFF. The CDR3 nucleotides read TGTGCCAGCAGCCAATGGTGGGGATACAATGAGCAGTTCTTC.

The genes are TRBV6-1 and TRBJ2-1, with 12 bases fitting TRBD2. The CDR3 has 16 amino acids. The V gene's germline CDR1 is MNHNS and CDR2 SASEGT. J lost 10 bases, V lost 7 bases, and 14 bases had no gene match. The CDR3 sequence: CASNRGASGGAGEQFF. CDR3 nucleotide sequence: TGTGCCAGCAACCGAGGGGCTAGCGGGGGGGCAGGGGAGCAGTTCTTC.

The chain links TRBV6-5 to TRBJ2-3; 9 nucleotides agree with TRBD1. V dropped 0 bases and J dropped 2; count of bases not matched to a gene: 6. CDR1 MNHEY and CDR2 SVGAGI come from the germline V gene. The CDR3 has 17 residues. CDR3 sequence (DNA): TGTGCCAGCAGTTACTCCACCGGGACAGGGTACACAGATACGCAGTATTTT. Residues: CASSYSTGTGYTDTQYF.